This T cell receptor beta chain stems from a study of T cells in narcolepsy. Across the study: Patients with NT1 or NT2 and healthy control donors were enrolled. Study-level points and caveats: Blood of same and different patients, but not healthy controls, reportedly held recurring autoreactive clonotypes. Autoreactive HCRT-specific and TRIB2-specific clonotypes were marked in same-patient CSF-versus-blood CD4+ comparisons. Autoreactive clone sequences were missing from some blood memory CD4+ repertoires.

The V gene lost 5 bases and the J gene lost 4 bases, with 14 bases spanning the gap. Germline values: CDR1 GTSNPN, CDR2 SVGIG (reference sequence). This CDR3 has 13 amino acids. In the case of this clone: Its antigen is not known.

Libraries were prepared by immunoSEQ multiplex PCR; TCRdb keeps only in-frame clonotypes and omits some of them. The sample records over 30,000 clones, roughly 87% being singletons. Input material: CD45RA- memory CD4+ T cells from PBMCs. The receptor's source is a human donor with narcolepsy. The chain links TRBV30 to TRBJ1-1, with D possibly matching TRBD1 (5 bases). The CDR3 DNA reads TGTGCCTGGTGGGACGACCGCCTCACTGAAGCTTTCTTT. This sequence encodes CAWWDDRLTEAFF.